Shown below are 30 T cell receptor beta chains from a single sample sequenced in a study of PD-L1 blockade in urothelial cancer. Assay used: immunoSEQ multiplex PCR; TCRdb lists only in-frame clones, some missing. Of 30,000 to 45,000 clones detected, more than 80% appear once; the ten largest clones hold 8% to 11%. Time point given: peripheral blood 6 weeks after treatment start. Sequencing used PBMCs, obtained around atezolizumab (anti-PD-L1) treatment. These receptors all stem from a middle-aged man with urothelial cancer.

The rearrangement uses TRBV2 and TRBJ2-3; maybe TRBD2 (5 bases). This CDR3 has 13 residues. Germline CDR1 is SNHLY and CDR2 is FYNNEI. Trimming took 8 bases from V and 4 from J, leaving 13 bases between them. The CDR3 DNA reads TGTGCCAGCCGGGAATGGATCTCAGATACGCAGTATTTT. Translation: CASREWISDTQYF.

The chain combines TRBV7-9 with TRBJ1-2; D call uncertain. The CDR3 has 12 amino acids. Trimming left V 2 bases short and J 8 bases short, with 9 bases between. Germline V lookup: CDR1 SEHNR, CDR2 FQNEAQ (reference sequence). In DNA, the CDR3 is TGTGCCAGCAGCTTATTGAGGGCCGGCTACACCTTC. The encoded protein is CASSLLRAGYTF.

Regarding this clone: The DNA is left out, because the CDR3 cannot be placed on it with certainty; the CDR3 is given as TCRdb lists it. The J gene is TRBJ2-7, the V gene TRBV29-1; the table's D call TRBD2 went unverified against the DNA. The CDR3 extends over 17 residues, inclusive of both ends. Per the germline V gene, CDR1 is SQVTM and CDR2 is ANQGSEA. The chain's CDR3 is CSVDAGVWRGSSTEQYF.

The V gene is TRBV6-1, the J gene TRBJ1-3, with unresolved D. V gave up 3 bases and J gave up 4 bases, with 7 bases separating them. Germline CDR1 and CDR2: MNHNS and SASEGT. The CDR3 sequence is 13 residues long. The CDR3 here is CASSDGSGNTIYF. The CDR3 bases are TGTGCCAGCAGTGACGGTTCCGGAAACACCATATATTTT.

The chain uses TRBV9 and TRBJ2-1, with 9 bases lining up with TRBD2. Germline assignment: CDR1 SGDLS and CDR2 YYNGEE. The length of the CDR3 is 15 residues. J was trimmed by 7 bases and V by 4 bases; bases with no gene match: 9. The CDR3 DNA reads as TGTGCCAGCAGCCTTTTAGCGGGAGCCGATAATGAGCAGTTCTTC. Amino acid sequence: CASSLLAGADNEQFF.

The chain has TRBV18 and TRBJ2-7; possibly TRBD1 for D (6 bases). V was pared by 5 bases and J by 5 bases, with 19 bases between. Germline assignment: CDR1 KGHSH and CDR2 LQKENI. This CDR3 region has 15 residues. CDR3 in DNA: TGTGCCAGCTCAGTCCGCCAGGGGTATAAGGACGAGCAGTACTTC. This gives the protein CASSVRQGYKDEQYF.

The CDR3 loop is CASSFESTGTEAFF. The CDR3 region has the DNA TGCGCCAGCAGCTTTGAGTCAACGGGGACTGAAGCTTTCTTT. The V gene is TRBV5-1, the J gene TRBJ1-1; D is undetermined. Germline V gives CDR1 SGHRS, CDR2 YFSETQ. V was trimmed by 2 bases and J by 5 bases, leaving 13 bases between them. The CDR3 runs to 14 residues.

This clone appeared once. The rearrangement uses TRBV6-1 and TRBJ2-5; D gene uncertain. The V gene lost 2 bases and the J gene lost 6 bases, with 10 bases spanning the gap. From germline, CDR1 is MNHNS and CDR2 SASEGT. The length of the CDR3 is 13 residues. CDR3: CASSETGVQTQYF. The CDR3, as DNA: TGTGCCAGCAGTGAAACTGGAGTTCAGACCCAGTACTTC.

In its sample, this clone was seen once. The genes are TRBV7-8 and TRBJ2-7; D is perhaps TRBD2 (5 bases). V was clipped by 5 bases and J by 2 bases, with 10 bases between them. In germline, CDR1 is SGHVS, CDR2 FQNEAQ. The CDR3 covers 13 residues. DNA for the CDR3: TGTGCCAGCAGCCCGACGAGGGCCTACGAGCAGTACTTC. Its protein product is CASSPTRAYEQYF.

J is TRBJ2-7 and V is TRBV5-1; tentatively, D is TRBD1 (6 bases). Per germline, CDR1 SGHRS and CDR2 YFSETQ. CDR3 size: 13 residues. The V gene lost 4 bases and the J gene lost 2 bases, with 10 bases spanning the gap. DNA for the CDR3: TGCGCCAGCAGCCCAGGGGTTGCCTACGAGCAGTACTTC. The encoded protein is CASSPGVAYEQYF.

The chain uses TRBV5-1 and TRBJ2-7; D is perhaps TRBD2 (6 bases). The CDR3 consists of 14 residues. Germline V gives CDR1 SGHRS, CDR2 YFSETQ. Between the trimmed V and J ends, which lost 0 bases and 0 bases, there was a span of 7 bases. The CDR3 spells CASSLASVSYEQYF. In DNA form, the CDR3 reads TGCGCCAGCAGCTTGGCTAGCGTCTCCTACGAGCAGTACTTC.

J is TRBJ1-1 and V is TRBV27; weak D call: TRBD1 (5 bases). Trimming left V 5 bases short and J 4 bases short, with 11 bases between. This CDR3 contains 13 residues. CDR1 is MNHEY and CDR2 is SMNVEV in the germline V gene (reference sequence). In nucleotides, the CDR3 is TGTGCCAGCAGTGCTCAGGGCGGCACTGAAGCTTTCTTT. Translation gives CASSAQGGTEAFF.

The chain couples TRBV7-2 to TRBJ1-1; maybe TRBD1 (5 bases). The germline V gene has CDR1 SGHTA and CDR2 FQGNSA. There are 14 residues in the CDR3. Trimming shortened V by 2 bases and J by 7 bases, and 14 bases separated the two germline ends. The CDR3 loop reads CASSLRRGTGEAFF. The DNA for the CDR3 is TGTGCCAGCAGCTTAAGAAGAGGAACAGGTGAAGCTTTCTTT.

V usage is TRBV15 and J usage is TRBJ2-3, with D unclear. Germline CDR1 and CDR2: LNHNV and YYDKDF (reference sequence). The V and J ends lost 5 bases and 6 bases respectively, with 9 bases between them. The CDR3 runs to 12 residues. CDR3 sequence (DNA): TGTGCCACCAGCGCTCGGGTGGATACGCAGTATTTT. Translation: CATSARVDTQYF. Complete variable domain (other parts from reference TRBV15 and TRBJ2-3): DAMVIQNPRYQVTQFGKPVTLSCSQTLNHNVMYWYQQKSSQAPKLLFHYYDKDFNNEADTPDNFQSRRPNTSFCFLDIRSPGLGDTAMYLCATSARVDTQYFGPGTRLTVL.

This clone was recorded only once. The V call is TRBV2, the J call TRBJ2-2; 12 bases are shared with TRBD2. The CDR3 runs 16 residues. The V and J ends lost 6 bases and 6 bases, in that order; junction bases with no gene match: 8. Germline lookup yields CDR1 SNHLY and CDR2 FYNNEI. CDR3 in amino acids: CASSDRTSGTSGELFF. The CDR3, as DNA: TGTGCCAGCAGCGACCGGACTAGCGGGACATCCGGGGAGCTGTTTTTT.

This sequence joins TRBV6-6 and TRBJ2-7, with TRBD1 as a possible D gene (5 bases). The CDR3 is made up of 16 amino acids. CDR1 MNHNY and CDR2 SVGAGI come from the germline V gene (reference sequence). Between the trimmed V and J ends, which lost 0 bases and 0 bases, there was a span of 12 bases. The CDR3 here is CASSYSSTQGSYEQYF. CDR3 nucleotide sequence: TGTGCCAGCAGTTACTCGAGTACCCAGGGCTCCTACGAGCAGTACTTC.

The chain joins TRBV4-2 to TRBJ2-2; 11 positions match TRBD2. J was trimmed by 4 bases and V by 0 bases; bases with no gene match: 13. Germline CDR1 and CDR2: LGHNA and YNFKEQ. This CDR3 region has 20 residues. CDR3 in DNA: TGTGCCAGCAGCCAAGATCCCCAACCGACTAGCGGGACTGGCACCGGGGAGCTGTTTTTT. Protein sequence: CASSQDPQPTSGTGTGELFF.

This clone was recorded only once. The genes are TRBV6-6 and TRBJ1-1; D possibly corresponds to TRBD1 (6 bases). The germline CDR1 and CDR2 sequences are MNHNY and SVGAGI (reference sequence). V dropped 5 bases and J dropped 4 bases, with 14 bases sitting between them. CDR3 length: 14 amino acids. CDR3 loop: CASSVGGARTEAFF. CDR3 DNA: TGTGCCAGCAGTGTAGGGGGGGCTCGCACTGAAGCTTTCTTT.

This rearrangement joins TRBV5-6 to TRBJ2-1; D is undetermined. Germline V CDR1 and CDR2: SGHDT, YYEEEE. This CDR3 contains 11 residues. V was clipped by 3 bases and J by 4 bases, with 2 bases between them. The CDR3 DNA is TGTGCCAGCAGCTCTTACAATGAGCAGTTCTTC. Residues: CASSSYNEQFF.

The CDR3 sequence is CASSEGGAGAGEQYF. For the CDR3, the DNA is TGTGCCAGCAGCGAGGGGGGAGCGGGAGCGGGAGAGCAGTACTTC. J is TRBJ2-7 and V is TRBV9; the match to TRBD2 covers 8 bases. Germline V gives CDR1 SGDLS, CDR2 YYNGEE. This CDR3 is 15 amino acids long. J lost 7 bases, V lost 3 bases, and 12 bases had no gene match.

The table lists this clone with a few counts. The chain couples TRBV19 to TRBJ1-4, with 11 bases identical to TRBD1. The junction had 13 bases not matched to a gene; V was cut back by 6 bases and J by 4 bases. CDR1 and CDR2 (germline): LNHDA, SQIVND (reference sequence). This CDR3 spans 18 amino acids. The CDR3 reads CASRPGTGGASLNEKLFF. In DNA form, the CDR3 reads TGTGCCAGTAGACCCGGGACAGGGGGTGCTTCGCTTAATGAAAAACTGTTTTTT.

The gene calls are TRBV9 and TRBJ2-2; 9 bases are a match to TRBD2. The CDR3 totals 16 residues. Looked up from germline, CDR1 is SGDLS and CDR2 is YYNGEE. After removal of 3 bases from V and 5 bases from J, the junction contained 8 bases not matched to a gene. The CDR3 DNA follows: TGTGCCAGCAGCGACCGTCTAGCGGGAATGACCGGGGAGCTGTTTTTT. Residues: CASSDRLAGMTGELFF.

This clone showed up just a few times. V usage is TRBV6-6 and J usage is TRBJ1-1, with D perhaps TRBD1 (6 bases). Germline CDR1 reads MNHNY; CDR2 reads SVGAGI (reference sequence). V was cut by 2 bases and J by 5 bases, with 12 bases left in between. The CDR3 length is 14 residues. CDR3: CASSYGRGNTEAFF. CDR3 nucleotide sequence: TGTGCCAGCAGTTACGGCAGGGGAAATACTGAAGCTTTCTTT.

This chain joins TRBV27 and TRBJ2-7, with D unresolved. V shed 4 bases and J shed 1 base, with 14 bases lying between them. CDR1 is MNHEY and CDR2 is SMNVEV in the germline V gene (reference sequence). This CDR3 is 15 amino acids long. The CDR3 bases are TGTGCCAGCAGTTACGGGTCGCAAATATCCTACGAGCAGTACTTC. It yields the protein CASSYGSQISYEQYF.

The chain carries TRBV6-5 and TRBJ2-1, with TRBD2 as a possible D gene (5 bases). CDR3 length: 13 residues. The germline gives CDR1 MNHEY, CDR2 SVGAGI. V dropped 2 bases and J dropped 9 bases, with 11 bases sitting between them. The CDR3 DNA is TGTGCCAGCAGTTACGTAGGGAGCTCTGAGCAGTTCTTC. Encoded protein: CASSYVGSSEQFF.

This sequence joins TRBV29-1 and TRBJ1-1, with 8 positions matching TRBD1. Germline loops: CDR1 SQVTM, CDR2 ANQGSEA. J was trimmed by 3 bases and V by 7 bases; bases with no gene match: 7. CDR3 length: 13 amino acids. Written as DNA, the CDR3 is TGCAGCGGCGACGGACAGGGACACACTGAAGCTTTCTTT. Amino acids: CSGDGQGHTEAFF. The full variable domain, with the rest looked up from reference TRBV29-1 and TRBJ1-1, is SAVISQKPSRDICQRGTSLTIQCQVDSQVTMMFWYRQQPGQSLTLIATANQGSEATYESGFVIDKFPISRPNLTFSTLTVSNMSPEDSSIYLCSGDGQGHTEAFFGQGTRLTVV.

The rearrangement links TRBV11-3 to TRBJ2-3; 7 bases map to TRBD1. There are 14 residues in the CDR3. The germline CDR1 and CDR2 sequences are SGHNT and YENEEA. V lost 3 bases and J lost 1; bases outside the gene matches: 1. Written as DNA, the CDR3 is TGTGCCAGCAGCTTCGGACAGGGCACAGATACGCAGTATTTT. This codes for CASSFGQGTDTQYF. Variable domain in full (rest from reference TRBV11-3 and TRBJ2-3): EAGVVQSPRYKIIEKKQPVAFWCNPISGHNTLYWYLQNLGQGPELLIRYENEEAVDDSQLPKDRFSAERLKGVDSTLKIQPAELGDSAVYLCASSFGQGTDTQYFGPGTRLTVL.

The V gene is TRBV5-1, the J gene TRBJ2-1, with TRBD2 as a possible D gene (5 bases). CDR1 SGHRS and CDR2 YFSETQ come from the germline V gene. The length of the CDR3 is 13 residues. With 4 bases removed from V and 8 bases from J, the gap between germline ends came to 13 bases. CDR3 DNA: TGCGCCAGCAGCCGCGGGCCGCTGGATGAGCAGTTCTTC. This gives the protein CASSRGPLDEQFF.

J is TRBJ2-3 and V is TRBV4-3; D gene unclear. Germline CDR1 and CDR2: LGHNA and YSLEER. The CDR3 runs to 12 residues. V was trimmed by 4 bases and J by 2 bases, leaving 4 bases between them. The DNA of the CDR3 is TGCGCCAGCAGCCGAGCCACAGATACGCAGTATTTT. Protein sequence: CASSRATDTQYF.

This chain joins TRBV28 and TRBJ2-1, with 15 bases identical to TRBD2. V was clipped by 6 bases and J by 0 bases; unmatched bases: 0. Germline CDR1 reads MDHEN; CDR2 reads SYDVKM. CDR3 length: 16 amino acids. CDR3 nucleotides: TGTGCCAGCAGGGGACTAGCGGGAGGCTCCTACAATGAGCAGTTCTTC. Translated: CASRGLAGGSYNEQFF.